Listed here are 19 T cell receptor beta chains from one sample, sequenced in a study of naive and memory T cell subsets. An equimolar mix of two oligonucleotides served as the beta constant-region primer for TRBC1 and TRBC2. Four rounds of PCR amplified the ligated cDNA using nested alpha and beta constant-region primers plus SP2. From the UMI-ligation and nested PCR reads, TCRdb called clonotypes with MiXCR, one entry per CDR3 protein. In the table there are approximately 80,000 distinct CDR3 sequences, around 9% of which are singletons. The specimen sequenced was naive CD8+ T cells from blood. Every receptor here comes from a human donor in good health.

This chain joins TRBV3-1 and TRBJ2-5; 10 bases match TRBD2. The CDR3 length is 15 residues. Germline V gene lookup returns CDR1 LGHDT and CDR2 YNNKEL (reference sequence). V lost 4 bases, J lost 2 bases, and 4 bases stayed unmatched. CDR3 DNA: TGTGCCAGCAGCCGGACTAGCGGAGAGCAAGAGACCCAGTACTTC. Amino acid sequence: CASSRTSGEQETQYF.

In this sample, this clonotype turned up many times. The chain joins TRBV4-1 to TRBJ1-5, with TRBD1 as a possible D gene (6 bases). The CDR3 consists of 15 residues. Germline CDR1 is MGHRA and CDR2 is YSYEKL. V gave up 3 bases and J gave up 7 bases, with 16 bases separating them. CDR3 region: CASSHTGRADQPQHF. In DNA form, the CDR3 reads TGCGCCAGCAGCCACACAGGGCGCGCGGACCAGCCCCAGCATTTT.

This chain joins TRBV9 and TRBJ2-3, with 11 bases identical to TRBD1. Germline V lookup: CDR1 SGDLS, CDR2 YYNGEE. J lost 2 bases, V lost 3 bases, and 8 bases had no gene match. CDR3 length equals 17 residues. CDR3 coding DNA: TGTGCCAGCAGCGCCTTTGGACAGGGGGCTACCACAGATACGCAGTATTTT. Translated: CASSAFGQGATTDTQYF.

This chain connects TRBV29-1 to TRBJ2-7; 10 positions agree with TRBD2. The ends lost 3 bases at V and 2 bases at J; junction bases unmatched: 4. In germline, CDR1 is SQVTM, CDR2 ANQGSEA. The CDR3 runs 14 residues. In nucleotides, the CDR3 is TGCAGCGTTGAGCTAGCGGGAGAAACCTACGAGCAGTACTTC. Encoded protein: CSVELAGETYEQYF.

This clonotype was picked up a small number of times. This chain connects TRBV19 to TRBJ2-1; 8 bases agree with TRBD2. This CDR3 has 13 amino acids. V lost 6 bases and J lost 2; bases outside the gene matches: 0. The germline gives CDR1 LNHDA, CDR2 SQIVND (reference sequence). CDR3: CASSGRAYNEQFF. DNA for the CDR3: TGTGCCAGTAGCGGGAGGGCCTACAATGAGCAGTTCTTC.

This clonotype appeared a few times. The chain's CDR3 is CASSGSEETQYF. In nucleotides, the CDR3 is TGTGCCAGCAGTGGGAGCGAAGAGACCCAGTACTTC. The chain carries TRBV25-1 and TRBJ2-5; D is undetermined. V was shortened by 4 bases and J by 3 bases, with 6 bases between the two germline ends. Germline V gives CDR1 MGHDK, CDR2 SYGVNS. The CDR3 sequence is 12 residues long.

This clonotype was picked up a small number of times. The chain combines TRBV5-6 with TRBJ1-2; tentatively, D is TRBD1 (6 bases). CDR1 SGHDT and CDR2 YYEEEE come from the germline V gene. Trimming left V 2 bases short and J 3 bases short, with 17 bases between. CDR3 length: 16 residues. CDR3 in amino acids: CASSLGRGSTHYGYTF. The DNA of the CDR3 is TGTGCCAGCAGCTTAGGCAGGGGATCCACCCACTATGGCTACACCTTC.

This clonotype has just a few counts. This chain uses TRBV4-2 with TRBJ2-7; TRBD2 agrees at 7 bases. V dropped 0 bases and J dropped 0; count of bases not matched to a gene: 11. The germline CDR1 and CDR2 sequences are LGHNA and YNFKEQ. This CDR3 is 18 amino acids long. CDR3 protein: CASSQDPPLASSSYEQYF. As DNA, the CDR3 is TGTGCCAGCAGCCAAGATCCCCCACTAGCGTCAAGCTCCTACGAGCAGTACTTC.

This chain uses TRBV10-3 with TRBJ2-3; possibly TRBD1 or TRBD2 for D (5 bases each). The CDR3 spans 14 residues. V lost 9 bases and J lost 4, with 17 bases in between. The germline V gene has CDR1 ENHRY and CDR2 SYGVKD. The CDR3 region is CAIGVRETSDTQYF. Here the CDR3 DNA reads TGTGCCATAGGGGTGAGGGAGACATCAGATACGCAGTATTTT.

Many counts were recorded for this clonotype. The V call is TRBV7-9, the J call TRBJ2-3, with D hard to call. The CDR3 is 14 amino acids. Germline values: CDR1 SEHNR, CDR2 FQNEAQ (reference sequence). The germline V and J ends were trimmed by 1 base and 4 bases, with 9 bases remaining between them. CDR3 nucleotides: TGTGCCAGCAGCTTAGTATCCGGGCCAGATACGCAGTATTTT. This encodes CASSLVSGPDTQYF.

This clonotype has at least ten counts. This rearrangement joins TRBV5-1 to TRBJ1-1; TRBD1 agrees at 10 bases. Trimming removed 3 bases from V and 4 bases from J; junction bases left unmatched: 9. Germline CDR1 is SGHRS and CDR2 is YFSETQ. This CDR3 spans 16 amino acids. The CDR3 DNA sequence: TGCGCCAGCAGCTGGAGGGGACAGGGGCTTAGCACTGAAGCTTTCTTT. Translating it yields CASSWRGQGLSTEAFF.

This chain joins TRBV20-1 and TRBJ2-1, with 12 bases lining up with TRBD2. V lost 5 bases to trimming and J lost 6 bases; unmatched junction nucleotides: 5. CDR1 and CDR2 (germline): DFQATT, SNEGSKA (reference sequence). The length of the CDR3 is 14 residues. CDR3 nucleotides: TGCAGTGCTGTAGGACTAGCGGGATTCAATGAGCAGTTCTTC. Encoded protein: CSAVGLAGFNEQFF.

This chain uses TRBV7-9 with TRBJ2-2; 7 bases are a match to TRBD1. Germline V gene lookup returns CDR1 SEHNR and CDR2 FQNEAQ (reference sequence). The J segment lost 4 bases and the V segment lost 8 bases, leaving 10 bases of the junction unmatched. The CDR3 is 15 amino acids. CDR3 sequence (DNA): TGTGCCAGCCGCCCTACAGGGGTGGGCACCGGGGAGCTGTTTTTT. Translated: CASRPTGVGTGELFF.

V is TRBV9 and J is TRBJ2-3; 7 bases line up with TRBD2. The germline V gene has CDR1 SGDLS and CDR2 YYNGEE. V lost 1 base to trimming and J lost 5 bases; unmatched junction nucleotides: 7. The CDR3 runs 15 residues. This CDR3 reads CASSVYSREQDTQYF. The DNA for the CDR3 is TGTGCCAGCAGCGTATATTCGCGGGAGCAAGATACGCAGTATTTT.

The V gene is TRBV5-1, the J gene TRBJ2-7; D is possibly TRBD2 (6 bases). Trimming shortened V by 3 bases and J by 2 bases, and 15 bases separated the two germline ends. The CDR3 is 15 amino acids. From germline, CDR1 is SGHRS and CDR2 YFSETQ. The CDR3 is CASSSPVAGTYEQYF. The DNA of the CDR3 is TGCGCCAGCAGCTCCCCCGTCGCGGGGACCTACGAGCAGTACTTC. Complete variable domain (other parts from reference TRBV5-1 and TRBJ2-7): KAGVTQTPRYLIKTRGQQVTLSCSPISGHRSVSWYQQTPGQGLQFLFEYFSETQRNKGNFPGRFSGRQFSNSRSEMNVSTLELGDSALYLCASSSPVAGTYEQYFGPGTRLTVT.

The sample holds many counts of this clonotype. This chain joins TRBV11-3 and TRBJ2-7; 10 nucleotides match TRBD1. Unmatched junction bases numbered 5, after V lost 3 bases and J lost 3 bases. This CDR3 spans 15 amino acids. Germline V gene data show CDR1 as SGHNT and CDR2 as YENEEA. CDR3 sequence reads: CASSLGQGKGYEQYF. The DNA for the CDR3 is TGTGCCAGCAGCTTGGGACAGGGGAAGGGCTACGAGCAGTACTTC.

The table lists this clonotype with many counts. The gene calls are TRBV10-3 and TRBJ2-3; 11 nucleotides agree with TRBD2. Germline values: CDR1 ENHRY, CDR2 SYGVKD. The CDR3 has 16 amino acids. Unmatched junction bases numbered 4, after V lost 2 bases and J lost 3 bases. CDR3 sequence: CAISEATSGKTDTQYF. DNA for the CDR3: TGTGCCATCAGTGAGGCGACTAGCGGGAAAACAGATACGCAGTATTTT.

This clonotype was picked up many times. V gene TRBV27 combines with J gene TRBJ1-5; D may be TRBD1 (5 bases). CDR1 and CDR2 from the germline V gene are MNHEY and SMNVEV (reference sequence). The CDR3 is 14 amino acids. V was clipped by 5 bases and J by 1 base, with 9 bases between them. The CDR3 loop is CASSNWDSNQPQHF. In DNA form, the CDR3 reads TGTGCCAGCAGTAACTGGGACAGCAATCAGCCCCAGCATTTT.

This chain connects TRBV5-4 to TRBJ2-7, with D perhaps matching TRBD2 (6 bases). The germline gives CDR1 SGHNT, CDR2 YYREEE (reference sequence). The V and J ends lost 4 bases and 4 bases respectively, with 21 bases between them. CDR3 length: 16 residues. The CDR3, as DNA: TGTGCCAGCAGCCCGGAACGAGGAGGGGCGAATTACGAGCAGTACTTC. Translation gives CASSPERGGANYEQYF. The full variable domain, in which reference TRBV5-4 and TRBJ2-7 provide the parts outside the CDR3, is ETGVTQSPTHLIKTRGQQVTLRCSSQSGHNTVSWYQQALGQGPQFIFQYYREEENGRGNFPPRFSGLQFPNYSSELNVNALELDDSALYLCASSPERGGANYEQYFGPGTRLTVT.